These 23 T cell receptor beta chains share one sample of origin, sequenced in a study of T cells in Graves' hyperthyroidism and ophthalmopathy. TCR beta CDR3 sequences were amplified from RNA transcripts. A set of HTBI primers served as the primers for a first-round RT-PCR of the TCR CDR3. TCRdb re-analysed the multiplex PCR reads in MiXCR, keeping a single row per CDR3 protein. Of about 660,000 distinct CDR3 sequences listed, roughly 46% were seen once; the top ten hold about 7.7%. Material: peripheral blood or thyroid tissue (not recorded which). These receptors were taken from an adult man with Graves' disease, either hyperthyroidism or ophthalmopathy (not recorded which).

The genes are TRBV10-3 and TRBJ1-5; TRBD1 agrees at 9 bases. V lost 4 bases to trimming and J lost 2 bases; unmatched junction nucleotides: 3. Germline assignment: CDR1 ENHRY and CDR2 SYGVKD. The length of the CDR3 is 15 residues. CDR3 coding DNA: TGTGCCATCAGTGGGGACAGGGTTGGCAATCAGCCCCAGCATTTT. It is translated as CAISGDRVGNQPQHF.

On this clonotype: A single base separates this from a much larger clone, so it may be a read error. V is TRBV11-1 and J is TRBJ1-4; no clear D. The CDR3 sequence is 12 residues long. Deletions cut 4 bases from V and 7 bases from J, with 7 bases between. Germline V lookup: CDR1 SGHAT, CDR2 FQDESV (reference sequence). The CDR3 loop is CASSWAVEKLFF. CDR3 coding DNA: TGTGCCAGCAGCTGGGCCGTTGAAAAACTGTTTTTT.

On this clonotype: Compared with germline, one end of the junction differs, possibly owing to a read error. V and J are TRBV7-8 and TRBJ2-2, with D uncertain. CDR1 and CDR2 from the germline V gene are SGHVS and FQNEAQ. The CDR3 has 15 amino acids. This CDR3 reads CASSQVSQNTGELFF. DNA of the CDR3: TGCGCCAGCAGCCAAGTGAGCCAGAACACCGGGGAGCTGTTTTTT.

CDR3 coding DNA: TGCAGTGCGGGGACAGGGCAATACGAGCAGTACTTC. Its translation: CSAGTGQYEQYF. This chain links TRBV20-1 with TRBJ2-7; 9 nucleotides align to TRBD1. From germline, CDR1 is DFQATT and CDR2 SNEGSKA (reference sequence). V lost 6 bases and J lost 4; bases outside the gene matches: 4. The CDR3 is made up of 12 amino acids.

The J gene is TRBJ1-2, the V gene TRBV2, with a weak D call TRBD1 (5 bases). The CDR3 is 12 residues long. V was pared by 3 bases and J by 12 bases, with 14 bases between. Per germline, CDR1 SNHLY and CDR2 FYNNEI. The CDR3 DNA is TGTGCCAGCAGTGAGGACAACTCTGGAAACACCTTC. Translated, it gives CASSEDNSGNTF.

The genes are TRBV19 and TRBJ1-5; D might be TRBD1 (6 bases). Germline V gene lookup returns CDR1 LNHDA and CDR2 SQIVND (reference sequence). The CDR3 consists of 15 residues. V dropped 5 bases and J dropped 2 bases, with 13 bases sitting between them. CDR3 in DNA: TGTGCCAGTAGTGAGAGGGGGGGAGGCAATCAGCCCCAGCATTTT. As protein: CASSERGGGNQPQHF. Drawing the rest from reference TRBV19 and TRBJ1-5, the complete variable domain is DGGITQSPKYLFRKEGQNVTLSCEQNLNHDAMYWYRQDPGQGLRLIYYSQIVNDFQKGDIAEGYSVSREKKESFPLTVTSAQKNPTAFYLCASSERGGGNQPQHFGDGTRLSIL.

This clonotype was seen only a few times. A junction boundary mismatches the germline segment, possibly from a read error. The rearrangement uses TRBV2 and TRBJ2-6; D may correspond to TRBD1 or TRBD2 (5 bases each). The CDR3 spans 15 residues. Germline V gene lookup returns CDR1 SNHLY and CDR2 FYNNEI. CDR3 DNA: TGTGCCAGCAGCTCAGAGGGGTATGGGGCCGACGTCCTGACTTTC. Translated, it gives CASSSEGYGADVLTF.

A note on this clonotype: A junction boundary mismatches the germline segment, possibly from a read error. The rearrangement joins TRBV15 to TRBJ2-6; the D gene is possibly TRBD2 (5 bases). This CDR3 contains 13 residues. Germline V CDR1 and CDR2: LNHNV, YYDKDF (reference sequence). Here the CDR3 DNA reads TGTGCCACCAGCAGAGTCGGAGGAGCCACTGAAGCTTTC. It translates to CATSRVGGATEAF.

The sample holds a few counts of this clonotype. The chain uses TRBV29-1 and TRBJ1-1; tentatively, D is TRBD1 (6 bases). CDR1 SQVTM and CDR2 ANQGSEA come from the germline V gene. The CDR3 spans 14 residues. Deletions cut 0 bases from V and 1 base from J, with 9 bases between. This chain's CDR3 is CSVEETGRNTEAFF. CDR3 in DNA: TGCAGCGTTGAAGAGACAGGCCGGAACACTGAAGCTTTCTTT.

This clonotype was seen only a few times. This chain joins TRBV5-5 and TRBJ1-5; D perhaps matches TRBD1 (6 bases). Trimming took off 4 bases at V and 6 bases at J, with 11 bases between the two ends. CDR1 is SGHKS and CDR2 is YYEKEE in the germline V gene (reference sequence). This CDR3 has 13 residues. Here the CDR3 reads CASSTQGTQPQHF. The DNA of the CDR3 is TGTGCCAGCAGCACACAGGGTACTCAGCCCCAGCATTTT.

The chain carries TRBV6-5 and TRBJ1-3; D is possibly TRBD1 (5 bases). The CDR3 has 16 amino acids. Germline CDR1 and CDR2: MNHEY and SVGAGI. Between the trimmed V and J ends, which lost 2 bases and 1 base, there was a span of 12 bases. CDR3 DNA sequence: TGTGCCAGCAGTTACGAAAGGGGAGAGTCTGGAAACACCATATATTTT. This translates into CASSYERGESGNTIYF.

This chain uses TRBV5-8 with TRBJ2-5; 12 bases are a match to TRBD2. The CDR3 runs to 15 residues. Germline V CDR1 and CDR2: SGHTS, YDEGEE. V was pared by 1 base and J by 6 bases, with 4 bases of the junction left unmatched. The CDR3 region has the DNA TGTGCCAGCAGCTTGCGACTAGCGGGAGACAAGACCCAGTACTTC. Translation gives CASSLRLAGDKTQYF. Combining the CDR3 with reference TRBV5-8 and TRBJ2-5 gives the whole variable domain EAGVTQSPTHLIKTRGQQATLRCSPISGHTSVYWYQQALGLGLQFLLWYDEGEERNRGNFPPRFSGRQFPNYSSELNVNALELEDSALYLCASSLRLAGDKTQYFGPGTRLLVL.

The chain employs TRBV29-1 and TRBJ1-2, with 8 nucleotides matching TRBD1. The CDR3 runs 14 residues. Trimming removed 5 bases from V and 2 bases from J; junction bases left unmatched: 7. Germline V lookup: CDR1 SQVTM, CDR2 ANQGSEA. The CDR3 loop reads CSVSKSGGNYGYTF. CDR3 DNA sequence: TGCAGCGTTTCTAAGTCAGGGGGCAACTATGGCTACACCTTC.

V gene TRBV29-1 combines with J gene TRBJ2-5; 10 nucleotides line up with TRBD1. The CDR3 is made up of 12 amino acids. Germline lookup yields CDR1 SQVTM and CDR2 ANQGSEA. The CDR3 loop is CRGDRGGETQYF. DNA for the CDR3: TGCCGGGGGGACAGGGGAGGAGAGACCCAGTACTTC. Drawing the rest from reference TRBV29-1 and TRBJ2-5, the complete variable domain is SAVISQKPSRDICQRGTSLTIQCQVDSQVTMMFWYRQQPGQSLTLIATANQGSEATYESGFVIDKFPISRPNLTFSTLTVSNMSPEDSSIYLCRGDRGGETQYFGPGTRLLVL.

The chain employs TRBV5-1 and TRBJ2-5; D is perhaps TRBD2 (6 bases). The CDR3 is 15 residues long. Germline V gene lookup returns CDR1 SGHRS and CDR2 YFSETQ. Trimming removed 0 bases from V and 7 bases from J, with 16 bases in between. The DNA of the CDR3 is TGCGCCAGCAGCTTGGCTTCGGAGGGGATGCGGACCCAGTACTTC. It encodes CASSLASEGMRTQYF.

J is TRBJ1-2 and V is TRBV7-9, with a weak D call TRBD1 (5 bases). Between the trimmed V and J ends, which lost 1 base and 4 bases, there was a span of 10 bases. Germline CDR1 SEHNR, CDR2 FQNEAQ (reference sequence). CDR3 length equals 14 residues. CDR3 DNA: TGTGCCAGCAGCTTAGATTTGGGACCCTATGGCTACACCTTC. Amino acid sequence: CASSLDLGPYGYTF.

The chain is built from TRBV2 and TRBJ1-1; D possibly corresponds to TRBD1 (5 bases). Trimming took off 5 bases at V and 6 bases at J, with 19 bases between the two ends. Germline V lookup: CDR1 SNHLY, CDR2 FYNNEI. CDR3 length: 15 amino acids. Here the CDR3 DNA reads TGTGCCAGCAGTTTGCATGAGGGGAAAGGGCCTGAAGCTTTCTTT. This translates into CASSLHEGKGPEAFF.

The chain carries TRBV20-1 and TRBJ1-2; TRBD1 might be the D (6 bases). Germline V gene lookup returns CDR1 DFQATT and CDR2 SNEGSKA (reference sequence). This CDR3 has 14 amino acids. V lost 0 bases and J 11 bases, leaving 19 bases between the germline ends. The CDR3 sequence: CSARDSLDRFGYTF. The CDR3, as DNA: TGCAGTGCTAGAGATTCGTTAGACAGGTTTGGTTACACCTTC.

This clonotype came up once. This chain joins TRBV2 and TRBJ1-5; D call uncertain. This CDR3 spans 14 amino acids. V was cut by 3 bases and J by 2 bases, with 8 bases left in between. The germline V gene has CDR1 SNHLY and CDR2 FYNNEI. DNA for the CDR3: TGTGCCAGCAGTGAGCGAGGTCGCAATCAGCCCCAGCATTTT. The encoded protein is CASSERGRNQPQHF.

To note about this clonotype: The junction does not match germline at one end; this may be a read error. The chain employs TRBV29-1 and TRBJ1-4, with a weak D call TRBD1 (6 bases). The CDR3 has 8 residues. Looked up from germline, CDR1 is SQVTM and CDR2 is ANQGSEA. CDR3 coding DNA: TGCAGCGTTGAATCACAGGGTTTT. Its translation: CSVESQGF.

The V gene is TRBV2, the J gene TRBJ2-5, with TRBD2 identical over 7 bases. CDR3 size: 14 residues. Losses at the gene ends were 4 bases for V and 5 bases for J; bases not matched to a gene: 7. Germline CDR1 is SNHLY and CDR2 is FYNNEI. DNA for the CDR3: TGTGCCAGCAGTGCTCGACTAGCTGGGGAGACCCAGTACTTC. It specifies CASSARLAGETQYF. Complete variable domain (other parts from reference TRBV2 and TRBJ2-5): EPEVTQTPSHQVTQMGQEVILRCVPISNHLYFYWYRQILGQKVEFLVSFYNNEISEKSEIFDDQFSVERPDGSNFTLKIRSTKLEDSAMYFCASSARLAGETQYFGPGTRLLVL.

This clonotype has a handful of counts. The rearrangement joins TRBV12-3 or TRBV12-4 to TRBJ1-2; 7 bases match TRBD1. The V segment lost 6 bases and the J segment 6 bases; nucleotides outside the gene matches: 7. The CDR3 contains 13 residues. CDR3: CASSIGQADGYTF. In DNA, the CDR3 is TGTGCCAGCAGCATCGGACAGGCCGATGGCTACACCTTC.

The gene calls are TRBV7-2 and TRBJ2-7; TRBD1 agrees at 12 bases. The germline V gene has CDR1 SGHTA and CDR2 FQGNSA. This CDR3 region has 17 residues. Losses at the gene ends were 5 bases for V and 0 bases for J; bases not matched to a gene: 8. Here the CDR3 reads CASSATGTGGDSYEQYF. The DNA of the CDR3 is TGTGCCAGCAGCGCGACCGGGACAGGGGGCGACTCCTACGAGCAGTACTTC.